The clone carrying this T cell receptor (beta chain) has a count of ten or more. The data were taken from a study of CD8 T cells in ankylosing spondylitis. CDR1 is SGHTA and CDR2 is FQGNSA in the germline V gene. V shed 5 bases and J 2 bases; nucleotides not matched to a gene: 8. CDR3 length equals 16 residues. TCRdb reanalysed the 5' RACE reads using MiXCR and keeps one entry per CDR3 protein. Of over 75,000 distinct CDR3 sequences detected, just under 9% appear once; the ten largest clones hold under 6%. The chain recombines TRBV7-2 with TRBJ2-2, with 7 nucleotides matching TRBD2. The sample consisted of blood, either unsorted or a sorted T cell fraction (not recorded which). This receptor was taken from a male donor with ankylosing spondylitis or in good health (not recorded which). CDR3: CASSPSGILNTGELFF. The DNA of the CDR3 is TGTGCCAGCAGCCCCAGCGGGATACTAAACACCGGGGAGCTGTTTTTT. Based on the CDR3 plus reference TRBV7-2 and TRBJ2-2, the full variable domain is GAGVSQSPSNKVTEKGKDVELRCDPISGHTALYWYRQSLGQGLEFLIYFQGNSAPDKSGLPSDRFSAERTGGSVSTLTIQRTQQEDSAVYLCASSPSGILNTGELFFGEGSRLTVL.